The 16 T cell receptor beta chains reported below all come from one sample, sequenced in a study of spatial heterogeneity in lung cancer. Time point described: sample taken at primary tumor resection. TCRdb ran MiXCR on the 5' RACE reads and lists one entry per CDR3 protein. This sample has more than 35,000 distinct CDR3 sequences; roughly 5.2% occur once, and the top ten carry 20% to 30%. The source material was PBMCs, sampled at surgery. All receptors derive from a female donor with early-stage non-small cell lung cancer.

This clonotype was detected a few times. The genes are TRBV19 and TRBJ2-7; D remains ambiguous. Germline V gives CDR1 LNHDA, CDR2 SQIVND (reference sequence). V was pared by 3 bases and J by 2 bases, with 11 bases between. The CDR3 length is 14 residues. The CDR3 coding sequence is TGTGCCAGTAGTATCAACGCCTTGGCCTACGAGCAGTACTTC. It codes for CASSINALAYEQYF.

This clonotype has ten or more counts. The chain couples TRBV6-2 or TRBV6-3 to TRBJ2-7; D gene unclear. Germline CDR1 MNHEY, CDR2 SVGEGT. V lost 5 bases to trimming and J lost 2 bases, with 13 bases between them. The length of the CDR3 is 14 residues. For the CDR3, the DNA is TGTGCCAGCAGTATCTACGGTGGCACCTACGAGCAGTACTTC. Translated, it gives CASSIYGGTYEQYF.

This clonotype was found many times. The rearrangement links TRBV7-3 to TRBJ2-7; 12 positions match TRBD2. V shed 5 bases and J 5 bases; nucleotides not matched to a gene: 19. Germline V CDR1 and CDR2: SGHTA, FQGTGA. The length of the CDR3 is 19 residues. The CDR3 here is CASSPQTGALAGGPHEQYF. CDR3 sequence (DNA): TGTGCCAGCAGCCCACAGACAGGGGCCCTAGCGGGGGGGCCTCACGAGCAGTACTTC.

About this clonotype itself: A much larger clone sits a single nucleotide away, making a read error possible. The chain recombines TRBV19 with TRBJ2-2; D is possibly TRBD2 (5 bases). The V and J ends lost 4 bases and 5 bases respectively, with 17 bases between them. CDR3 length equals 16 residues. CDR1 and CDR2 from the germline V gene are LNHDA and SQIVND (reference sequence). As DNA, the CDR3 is TGTGCCAGTAGTACGTTAGCGTCTTTCCAGACCGGGGAGCTGTTTTTT. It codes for CASSTLASFQTGELFF.

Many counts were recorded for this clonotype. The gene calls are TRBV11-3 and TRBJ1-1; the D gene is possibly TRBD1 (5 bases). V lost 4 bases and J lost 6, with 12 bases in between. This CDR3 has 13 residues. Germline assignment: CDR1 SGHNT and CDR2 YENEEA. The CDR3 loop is CASSWRGESEAFF. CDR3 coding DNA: TGTGCCAGCAGCTGGAGAGGGGAATCTGAAGCTTTCTTT.

The DNA for the CDR3 is TGTGCCAGCAGTTATAGGAGGACCGCCTACGAGCAGTACTTC. It codes for CASSYRRTAYEQYF. V is TRBV6-5 and J is TRBJ2-7, with TRBD2 as a possible D gene (5 bases). This CDR3 is built from 14 residues. Germline V gene data show CDR1 as MNHEY and CDR2 as SVGAGI. V shed 3 bases and J shed 2 bases, with 11 bases lying between them.

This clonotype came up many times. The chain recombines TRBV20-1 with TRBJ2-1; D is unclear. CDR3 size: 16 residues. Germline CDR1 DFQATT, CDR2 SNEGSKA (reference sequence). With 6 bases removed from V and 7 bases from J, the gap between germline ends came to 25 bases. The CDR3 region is CSAKEARLGLMNEQFF. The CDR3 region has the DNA TGCAGTGCCAAAGAGGCGAGACTGGGTTTAATGAATGAGCAGTTCTTC.

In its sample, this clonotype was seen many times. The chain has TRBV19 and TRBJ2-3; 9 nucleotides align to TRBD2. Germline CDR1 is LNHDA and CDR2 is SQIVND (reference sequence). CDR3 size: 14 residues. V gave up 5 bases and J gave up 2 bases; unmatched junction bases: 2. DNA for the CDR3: TGTGCCAGTAGTCTGGGACTAGCCACAGATACGCAGTATTTT. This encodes CASSLGLATDTQYF.

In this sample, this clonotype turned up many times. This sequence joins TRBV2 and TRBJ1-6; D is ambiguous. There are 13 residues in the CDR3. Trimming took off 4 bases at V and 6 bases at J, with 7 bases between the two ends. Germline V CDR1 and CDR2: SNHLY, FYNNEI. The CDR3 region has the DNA TGTGCCAGCAGTGGGGCCAGTAATTCACCCCTCCACTTT. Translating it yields CASSGASNSPLHF.

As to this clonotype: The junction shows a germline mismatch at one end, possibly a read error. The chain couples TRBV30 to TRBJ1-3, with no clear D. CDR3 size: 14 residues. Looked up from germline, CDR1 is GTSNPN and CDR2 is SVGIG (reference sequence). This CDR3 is CAWNGGSTGNSIYF. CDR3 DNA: TGTGCCTGGAACGGAGGGTCAACTGGAAACTCCATATATTTT.

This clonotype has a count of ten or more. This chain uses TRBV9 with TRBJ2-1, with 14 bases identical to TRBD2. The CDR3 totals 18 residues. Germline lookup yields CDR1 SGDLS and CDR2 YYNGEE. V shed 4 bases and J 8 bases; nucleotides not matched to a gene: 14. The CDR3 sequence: CASSLSGTSGGTYDEQFF. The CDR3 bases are TGTGCCAGCAGCCTCTCCGGGACTAGCGGGGGCACTTATGATGAGCAGTTCTTC.

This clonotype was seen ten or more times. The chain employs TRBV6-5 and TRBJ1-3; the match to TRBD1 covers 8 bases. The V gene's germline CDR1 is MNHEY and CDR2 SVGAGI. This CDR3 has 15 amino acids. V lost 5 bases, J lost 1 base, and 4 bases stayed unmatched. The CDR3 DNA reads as TGTGCCAGCAGTAAGGACAGGGCGTCTGGAAACACCATATATTTT. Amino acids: CASSKDRASGNTIYF.

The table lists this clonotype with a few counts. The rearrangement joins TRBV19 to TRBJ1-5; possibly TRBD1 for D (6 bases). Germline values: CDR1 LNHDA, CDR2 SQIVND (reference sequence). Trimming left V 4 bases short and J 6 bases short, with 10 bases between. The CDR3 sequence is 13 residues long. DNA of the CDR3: TGTGCCAGTAGTACTACAGGGCCTCAGCCCCAGCATTTT. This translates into CASSTTGPQPQHF.

The CDR3 DNA reads as TGTGCCAGTAGTATAGGTGGGTGGACCGCCTACGAGCAGTACTTC. Residues: CASSIGGWTAYEQYF. The V gene is TRBV19, the J gene TRBJ2-7; D is ambiguous. With 1 base removed from V and 2 bases from J, the gap between germline ends came to 12 bases. Per the germline V gene, CDR1 is LNHDA and CDR2 is SQIVND (reference sequence). This CDR3 spans 15 amino acids.

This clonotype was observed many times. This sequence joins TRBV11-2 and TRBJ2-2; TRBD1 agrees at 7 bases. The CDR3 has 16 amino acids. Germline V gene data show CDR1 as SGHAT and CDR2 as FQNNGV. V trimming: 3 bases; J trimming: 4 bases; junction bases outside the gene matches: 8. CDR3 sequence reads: CASSFSKGALTGELFF. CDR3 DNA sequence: TGTGCCAGCAGCTTTTCCAAGGGGGCCCTCACCGGGGAGCTGTTTTTT.

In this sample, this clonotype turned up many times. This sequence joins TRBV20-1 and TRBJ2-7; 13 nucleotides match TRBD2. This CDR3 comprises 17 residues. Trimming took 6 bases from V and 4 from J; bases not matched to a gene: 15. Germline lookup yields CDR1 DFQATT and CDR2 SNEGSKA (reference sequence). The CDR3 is CSATPTTSGGPGYEQYF. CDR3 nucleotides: TGCAGTGCCACTCCAACGACTAGCGGGGGGCCAGGGTACGAGCAGTACTTC.